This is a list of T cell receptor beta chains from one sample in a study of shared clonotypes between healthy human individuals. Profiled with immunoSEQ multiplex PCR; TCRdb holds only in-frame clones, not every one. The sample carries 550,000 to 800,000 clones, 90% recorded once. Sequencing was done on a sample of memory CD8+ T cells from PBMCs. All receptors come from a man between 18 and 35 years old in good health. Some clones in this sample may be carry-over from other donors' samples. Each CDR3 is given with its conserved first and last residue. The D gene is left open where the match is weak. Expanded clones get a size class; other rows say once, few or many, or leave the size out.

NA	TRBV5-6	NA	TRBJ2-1	CASSLQGVRNEQFF	TGTGCCAGCAGCCTGCAAGGAGTACGAAATGAGCAGTTCTTC
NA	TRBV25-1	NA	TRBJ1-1	CASRPGPRGILNTEAFF	TGTGCCAGCAGGCCAGGCCCTAGGGGGATATTGAACACTGAAGCTTTCTTT
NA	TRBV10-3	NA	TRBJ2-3	CAISEVTSLRADTQYF	TGTGCCATCAGTGAGGTAACCAGCCTCCGGGCAGATACGCAGTATTTT
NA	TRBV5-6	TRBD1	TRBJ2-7	CASSLRTGGYEQYF	TGTGCCAGCAGCTTACGGACAGGGGGCTACGAGCAGTACTTC
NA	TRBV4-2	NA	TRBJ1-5	CASSQPVPGQPQHF	TGTGCCAGCAGCCAACCGGTCCCTGGGCAGCCCCAGCATTTT
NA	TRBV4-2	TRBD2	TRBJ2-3	CASSQDWSGRADTQYF	TGTGCCAGCAGCCAAGATTGGAGCGGGAGGGCAGATACGCAGTATTTT
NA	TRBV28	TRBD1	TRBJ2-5	CASSRQQGQETQYF	TGTGCCAGCAGCCGACAACAGGGGCAAGAGACCCAGTACTTC
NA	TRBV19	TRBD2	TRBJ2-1	CASSMASGRPSRYNEQFF	TGTGCCAGTAGTATGGCTAGCGGCAGACCAAGTCGGTACAATGAGCAGTTCTTC
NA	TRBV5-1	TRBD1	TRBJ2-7	CASSWTGAEQYF	TGCGCCAGCAGCTGGACAGGGGCCGAGCAGTACTTC
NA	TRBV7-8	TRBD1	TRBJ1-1	CASSNRQGNTEAFF	TGTGCCAGCAGCAACCGACAGGGGAACACTGAAGCTTTCTTT
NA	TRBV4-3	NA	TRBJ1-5	CASSQDRGLGQPQHF	TGCGCCAGCAGCCAAGATCGGGGGCTGGGTCAGCCCCAGCATTTT
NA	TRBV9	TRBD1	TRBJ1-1	CASGTGGRTEAFF	TGTGCCAGCGGTACAGGGGGCCGGACTGAAGCTTTCTTT
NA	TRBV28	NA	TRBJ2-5	CASSFRIQETQYF	TGTGCCAGCAGTTTCCGGATCCAAGAGACCCAGTACTTC
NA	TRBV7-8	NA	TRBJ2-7	CASSLGSWDPTQQYF	TGTGCCAGCAGCTTAGGAAGTTGGGACCCCACCCAGCAGTACTTC
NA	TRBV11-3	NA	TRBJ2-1	CASSSRGGEQFF	TGTGCCAGCAGCAGTCGAGGGGGGGAGCAGTTCTTC
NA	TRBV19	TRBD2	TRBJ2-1	CASSPPGLAGAHEQFF	TGTGCCAGTAGTCCGCCGGGACTAGCGGGAGCCCATGAGCAGTTCTTC
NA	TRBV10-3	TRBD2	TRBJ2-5	CAISESGEVSGRYQETQYF	TGTGCCATCAGTGAGTCGGGGGAGGTCAGCGGGAGGTACCAAGAGACCCAGTACTTC
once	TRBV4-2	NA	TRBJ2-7	CASSLSRQDSYEQYF	TGTGCCAGCAGCCTATCCCGACAGGACTCCTACGAGCAGTACTTC
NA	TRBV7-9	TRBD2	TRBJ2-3	CASTPSGRVITSTDTQYF	TGTGCCAGCACCCCTTCAGGGAGGGTCATCACCAGCACAGATACGCAGTATTTT
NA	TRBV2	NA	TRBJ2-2	CASSGLRVPAGELFF	TGTGCCAGCAGTGGGCTGAGGGTTCCAGCCGGGGAGCTGTTTTTT
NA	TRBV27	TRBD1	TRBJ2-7	CASSTGGYEQYF	TGTGCCAGCAGTACAGGGGGTTACGAGCAGTACTTC
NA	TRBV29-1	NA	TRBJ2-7	CSINSHQSPYEQYF	TGCAGCATAAACAGTCACCAGAGCCCCTACGAGCAGTACTTC
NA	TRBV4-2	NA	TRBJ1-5	CASSQDREGHSNQPQHF	TGTGCCAGCAGCCAAGATCGGGAAGGGCATAGCAATCAGCCCCAGCATTTT
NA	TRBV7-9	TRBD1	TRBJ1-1	CAGHRGLNTEAFF	TGTGCCGGACACAGGGGTCTGAACACTGAAGCTTTCTTT
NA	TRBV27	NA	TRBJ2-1	CASSLGGANYNEQFF	TGTGCCAGCAGCTTAGGGGGGGCTAACTACAATGAGCAGTTCTTC
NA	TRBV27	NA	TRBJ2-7	CASSLVRAVHEQYF	TGTGCCAGCAGTTTGGTCAGGGCGGTACACGAGCAGTACTTC
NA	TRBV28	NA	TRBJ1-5	CASSDNQPQHF	TGTGCCAGCAGCGACAATCAGCCCCAGCATTTT
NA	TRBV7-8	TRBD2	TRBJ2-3	CASSEVSGRAGDTQYF	TGTGCCAGCAGCGAAGTTAGCGGGAGGGCTGGGGATACGCAGTATTTT
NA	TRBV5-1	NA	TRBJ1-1	CASSLASGRVTEAFF	TGCGCCAGCAGCTTGGCTTCGGGACGGGTCACTGAAGCTTTCTTT
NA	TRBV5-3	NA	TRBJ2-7	CARSLLADSSYEQYF	TGTGCCAGAAGCTTGTTGGCTGATTCATCCTACGAGCAGTACTTC
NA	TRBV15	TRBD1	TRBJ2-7	CATSNRTGLTYEQYF	TGTGCCACCAGCAACCGGACAGGGCTAACCTACGAGCAGTACTTC
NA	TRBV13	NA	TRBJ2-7	CASSSGRNYEQYF	TGTGCCAGCAGCTCCGGACGGAACTACGAGCAGTACTTC
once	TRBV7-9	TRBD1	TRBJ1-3	CASSPQRQGDSGNTIYF	TGTGCCAGCAGCCCACAGAGACAGGGTGACTCTGGAAACACCATATATTTT
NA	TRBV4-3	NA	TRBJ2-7	CASSPNSGYYVEQYF	TGCGCCAGCAGCCCTAATAGCGGTTATTACGTCGAGCAGTACTTC
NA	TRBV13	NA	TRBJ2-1	CASSSGLRSYNEQFF	TGTGCCAGCAGCTCCGGACTACGCTCCTACAATGAGCAGTTCTTC
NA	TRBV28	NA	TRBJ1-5	CASSFRQPQHF	TGTGCCAGCAGTTTCCGCCAGCCCCAGCATTTT
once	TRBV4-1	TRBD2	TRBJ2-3	CASSQGTGTSSDTQYF	TGCGCCAGCAGCCAAGGGACCGGGACTAGCTCCGATACGCAGTATTTT
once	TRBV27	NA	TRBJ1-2	CASSSGQALNYGYTF	TGTGCCAGCAGTTCTGGACAAGCTCTAAACTATGGCTACACCTTC
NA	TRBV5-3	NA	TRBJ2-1	CARSLVGGEVQFF	TGTGCCAGAAGCTTGGTAGGGGGAGAAGTACAGTTCTTC
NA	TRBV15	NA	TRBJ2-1	CATSRDRPFTGEQFF	TGTGCCACCAGCAGAGATAGGCCTTTTACTGGGGAGCAGTTCTTC
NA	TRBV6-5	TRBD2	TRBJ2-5	CASSSDGGAQYF	TGTGCCAGCAGCTCCGACGGGGGGGCCCAGTACTTC
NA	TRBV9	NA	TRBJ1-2	CASSPPPWGDDGYTF	TGTGCCAGCAGCCCACCCCCATGGGGGGATGATGGCTACACCTTC
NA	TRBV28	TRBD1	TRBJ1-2	CASSPDRGDYGYTF	TGTGCCAGCAGTCCCGACAGGGGGGACTATGGCTACACCTTC
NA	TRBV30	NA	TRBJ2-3	CAWSGDWSDTQYF	TGTGCCTGGAGTGGGGACTGGTCGGATACGCAGTATTTT
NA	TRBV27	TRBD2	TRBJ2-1	CASTLGGAGGRNEQFF	TGTGCCAGCACCCTGGGTGGGGCGGGAGGGCGCAATGAGCAGTTCTTC
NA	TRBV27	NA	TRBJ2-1	CASRQGAPFYNEQFF	TGTGCCAGCAGGCAGGGAGCCCCCTTCTACAATGAGCAGTTCTTC
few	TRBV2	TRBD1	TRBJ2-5	CASSEWAGGETQYF	TGTGCCAGCAGTGAATGGGCAGGGGGAGAGACCCAGTACTTC
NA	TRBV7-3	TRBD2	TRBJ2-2	CASSHLSKNGPLAGGGELFF	TGTGCCAGCAGCCATCTGTCAAAAAATGGTCCATTAGCGGGAGGCGGGGAGCTGTTTTTT
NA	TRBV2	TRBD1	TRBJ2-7	CASSWGQGSYEQYF	TGTGCCAGCAGTTGGGGACAGGGGAGCTACGAGCAGTACTTC
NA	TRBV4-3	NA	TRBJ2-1	CASSQDLGTYYNEQFF	TGCGCCAGCAGCCAAGATCTCGGGACCTACTACAATGAGCAGTTCTTC
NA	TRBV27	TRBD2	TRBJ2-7	CASSSGISYEQYF	TGTGCCAGCAGTAGCGGGATCTCCTACGAGCAGTACTTC
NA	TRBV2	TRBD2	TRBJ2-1	CASSEGLAGSYNEQFF	TGTGCCAGCAGTGAAGGACTAGCGGGCTCCTACAATGAGCAGTTCTTC
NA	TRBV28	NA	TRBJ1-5	CASSLEGWDQPQHF	TGTGCCAGCAGTTTAGAGGGCTGGGATCAGCCCCAGCATTTT
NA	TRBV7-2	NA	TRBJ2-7	CASSLALGVGWYEQYF	TGTGCCAGCAGCTTAGCCCTAGGGGTGGGGTGGTACGAGCAGTACTTC
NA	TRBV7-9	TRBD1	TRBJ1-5	CASSEGPAPGGHQHF	TGTGCCAGCAGCGAAGGTCCAGCCCCAGGGGGACACCAGCATTTT